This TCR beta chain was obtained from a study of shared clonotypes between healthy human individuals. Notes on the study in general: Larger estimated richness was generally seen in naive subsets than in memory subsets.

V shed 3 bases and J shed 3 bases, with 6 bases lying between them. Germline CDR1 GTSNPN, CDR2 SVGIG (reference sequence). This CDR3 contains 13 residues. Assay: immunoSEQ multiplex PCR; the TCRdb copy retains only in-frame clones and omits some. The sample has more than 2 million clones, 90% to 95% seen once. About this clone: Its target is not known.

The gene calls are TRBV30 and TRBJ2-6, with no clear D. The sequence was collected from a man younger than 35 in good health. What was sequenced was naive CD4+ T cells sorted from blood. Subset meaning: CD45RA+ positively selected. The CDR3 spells CAWRTFGANVLTF. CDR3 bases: TGTGCCTGGAGGACCTTTGGGGCCAACGTCCTGACTTTC.